This T cell receptor (beta chain) was observed in a study of T cells in Graves' hyperthyroidism and ophthalmopathy. The study enrolled patients aged 18 to 65 with newly diagnosed hyperthyroidism of under 2 months' duration. Findings and caveats of the study: The model anticipated ophthalmopathy a median about six months pre-onset.

In its sample, this clonotype was seen many times. No antigen is known for it. J was trimmed by 3 bases and V by 6 bases; bases with no gene match: 13. This CDR3 has 18 residues. Germline V lookup: CDR1 MDHEN, CDR2 SYDVKM. Amplification targeted TCR beta CDR3 regions from RNA transcripts. In the first-round RT-PCR of the TCR CDR3, the HTBI primer set was used. TCRdb reprocessed the multiplex PCR reads via MiXCR and lists one record per CDR3 protein. The table has about 690,000 distinct CDR3 sequences, approximately 15% seen once; the top ten hold around 15%. This receptor was identified in a man in his forties or fifties with Graves' hyperthyroidism. This rearrangement joins TRBV28 to TRBJ2-3, with TRBD2 matching 12 bases. The sequencing sample was made of blood. CDR3 protein: CASRSNKRTSGNTDTQYF. CDR3 sequence (DNA): TGTGCCAGCAGATCCAACAAAAGGACTAGCGGGAATACAGATACGCAGTATTTT.